This T cell receptor (beta chain) was found in a study of T-cell memory formation after mild COVID-19. General study points: The authors left the SARS-CoV-2 specificity of second-wave clones peaking on day 37 unconfirmed. The finding that pre-infection memory included some responding clones suggested that cross-reactive memory joined. CD4+ contracting clones were found mainly in CM and EM, and CD8+ ones in EMRA.

This clonotype was found many times. The antigen remains undetermined. The authors produced TCR alpha and TCR beta cDNA libraries with sample barcodes and UMIs by 5'RACE using constant-segment primers. Each CDR3 protein is one row after TCRdb ran MiXCR on the 5' RACE reads. Of 300,000 to 400,000 distinct CDR3 sequences in the sample, 21% were seen once. The germline V gene encodes CDR1 SGHRS and CDR2 YFSETQ. The V and J ends lost 4 bases and 2 bases respectively, with 9 bases between them. There are 13 residues in the CDR3. Sequencing was carried out using PBMCs or a T cell subset sorted from them (not recorded which). The genes are TRBV5-1 and TRBJ2-5; D possibly uses TRBD1 or TRBD2 (5 bases each). This clonotype was sampled from an adult woman who had mild COVID-19 (a few samples of this study predate the infection). Cell type and time point are not known. The CDR3 DNA reads as TGCGCCAGCAGCCTGGGACCGCAAGAGACCCAGTACTTC. It yields the protein CASSLGPQETQYF.